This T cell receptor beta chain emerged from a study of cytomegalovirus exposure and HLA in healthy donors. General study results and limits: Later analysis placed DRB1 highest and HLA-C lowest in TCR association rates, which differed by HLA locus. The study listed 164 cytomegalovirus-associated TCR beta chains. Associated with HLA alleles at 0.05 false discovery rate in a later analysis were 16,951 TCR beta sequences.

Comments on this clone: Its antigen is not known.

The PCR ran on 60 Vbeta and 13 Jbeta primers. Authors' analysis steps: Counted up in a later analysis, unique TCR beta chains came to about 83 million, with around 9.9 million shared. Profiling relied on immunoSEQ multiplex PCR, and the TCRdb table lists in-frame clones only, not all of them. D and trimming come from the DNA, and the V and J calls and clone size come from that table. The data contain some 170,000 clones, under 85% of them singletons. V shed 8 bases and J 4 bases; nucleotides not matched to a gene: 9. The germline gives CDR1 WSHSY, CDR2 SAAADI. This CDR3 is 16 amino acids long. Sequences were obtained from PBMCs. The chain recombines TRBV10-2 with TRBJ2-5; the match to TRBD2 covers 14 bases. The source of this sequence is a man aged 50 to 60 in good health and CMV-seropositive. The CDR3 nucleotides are TGCGCCAGCGGAGGGACTAGCGGGAGACGTAGAGAGACCCAGTACTTC. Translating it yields CASGGTSGRRRETQYF.